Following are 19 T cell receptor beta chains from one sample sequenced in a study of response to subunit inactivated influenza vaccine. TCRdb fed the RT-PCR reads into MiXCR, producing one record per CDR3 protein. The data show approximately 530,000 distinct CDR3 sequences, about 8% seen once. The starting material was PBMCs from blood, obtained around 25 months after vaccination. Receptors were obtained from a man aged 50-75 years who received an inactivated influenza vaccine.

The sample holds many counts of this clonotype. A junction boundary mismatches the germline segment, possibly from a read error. The CDR3 region has the DNA TGTGCCAGCAGCTTAGGCGGGACAGAGCAGTTCTTC. Protein: CASSLGGTEQFF. The chain links TRBV12-3 or TRBV12-4 to TRBJ2-1; D is possibly TRBD1 or TRBD2 (6 bases each). The CDR3 is 12 amino acids.

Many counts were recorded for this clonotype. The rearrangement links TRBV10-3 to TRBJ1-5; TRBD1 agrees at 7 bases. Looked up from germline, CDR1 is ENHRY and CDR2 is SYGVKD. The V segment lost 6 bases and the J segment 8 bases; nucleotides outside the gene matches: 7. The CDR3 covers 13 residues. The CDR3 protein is CAIREGAAEPQHF. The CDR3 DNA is TGTGCCATCAGGGAGGGGGCTGCGGAGCCCCAGCATTTT.

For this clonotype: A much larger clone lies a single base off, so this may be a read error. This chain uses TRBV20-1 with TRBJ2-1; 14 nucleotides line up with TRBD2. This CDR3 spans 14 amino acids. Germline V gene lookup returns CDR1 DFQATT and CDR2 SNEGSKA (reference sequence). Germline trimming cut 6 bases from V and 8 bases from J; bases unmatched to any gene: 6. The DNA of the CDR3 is TGCAGTGCCTCCGGGACTAGCGGGAGTGATGAGCAGTTCTTC. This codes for CSASGTSGSDEQFF.

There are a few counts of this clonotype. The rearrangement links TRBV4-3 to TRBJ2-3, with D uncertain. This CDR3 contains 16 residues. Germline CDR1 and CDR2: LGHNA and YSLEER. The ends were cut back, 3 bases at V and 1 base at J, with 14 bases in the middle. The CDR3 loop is CASSQLGNLGTDTQYF. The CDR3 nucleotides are TGCGCCAGCAGCCAGCTAGGAAATTTGGGCACAGATACGCAGTATTTT.

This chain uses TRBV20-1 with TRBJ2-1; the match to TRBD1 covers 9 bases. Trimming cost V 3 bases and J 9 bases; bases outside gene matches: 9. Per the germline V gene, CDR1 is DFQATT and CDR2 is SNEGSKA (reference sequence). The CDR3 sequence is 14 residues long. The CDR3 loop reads CSARMGQGIGEQFF. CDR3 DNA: TGCAGTGCTAGGATGGGACAGGGTATCGGTGAGCAGTTCTTC.

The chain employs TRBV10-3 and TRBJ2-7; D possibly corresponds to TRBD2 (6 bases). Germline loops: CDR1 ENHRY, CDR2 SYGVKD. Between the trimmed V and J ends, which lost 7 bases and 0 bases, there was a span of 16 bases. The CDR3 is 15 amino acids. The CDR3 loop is CAINQPGLPSYEQYF. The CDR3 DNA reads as TGTGCCATCAACCAACCGGGACTGCCCTCCTACGAGCAGTACTTC.

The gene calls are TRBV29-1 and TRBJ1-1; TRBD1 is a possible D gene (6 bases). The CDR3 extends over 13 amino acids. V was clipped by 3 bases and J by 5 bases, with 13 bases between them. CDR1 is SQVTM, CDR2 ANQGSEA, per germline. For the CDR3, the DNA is TGCAGCGTTGATGTGGGGGGGCCGACTGAAGCTTTCTTT. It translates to CSVDVGGPTEAFF. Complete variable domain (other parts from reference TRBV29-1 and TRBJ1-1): SAVISQKPSRDICQRGTSLTIQCQVDSQVTMMFWYRQQPGQSLTLIATANQGSEATYESGFVIDKFPISRPNLTFSTLTVSNMSPEDSSIYLCSVDVGGPTEAFFGQGTRLTVV.

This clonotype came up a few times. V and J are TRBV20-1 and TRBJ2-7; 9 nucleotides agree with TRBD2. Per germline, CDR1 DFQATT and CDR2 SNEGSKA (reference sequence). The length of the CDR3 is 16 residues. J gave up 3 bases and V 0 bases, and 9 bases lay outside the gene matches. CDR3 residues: CSARDLASGILYEQYF. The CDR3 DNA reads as TGCAGTGCTAGAGATCTAGCTAGCGGGATCCTCTACGAGCAGTACTTC.

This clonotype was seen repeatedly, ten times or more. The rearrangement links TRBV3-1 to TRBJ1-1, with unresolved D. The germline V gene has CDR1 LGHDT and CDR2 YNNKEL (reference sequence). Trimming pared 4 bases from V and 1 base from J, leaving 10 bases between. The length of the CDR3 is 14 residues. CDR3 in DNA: TGTGCCAGCAGCCCAGCCGGTCGGAACACTGAAGCTTTCTTT. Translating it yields CASSPAGRNTEAFF. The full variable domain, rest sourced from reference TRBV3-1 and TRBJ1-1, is DTAVSQTPKYLVTQMGNDKSIKCEQNLGHDTMYWYKQDSKKFLKIMFSYNNKELIINETVPNRFSPKSPDKAHLNLHINSLELGDSAVYFCASSPAGRNTEAFFGQGTRLTVV.

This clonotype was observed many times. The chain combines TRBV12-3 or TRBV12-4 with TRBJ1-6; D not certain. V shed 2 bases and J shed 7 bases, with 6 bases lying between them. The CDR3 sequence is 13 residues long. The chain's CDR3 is CASSLWANSPLHF. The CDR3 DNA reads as TGTGCCAGCAGTTTATGGGCCAATTCACCCCTCCACTTT.

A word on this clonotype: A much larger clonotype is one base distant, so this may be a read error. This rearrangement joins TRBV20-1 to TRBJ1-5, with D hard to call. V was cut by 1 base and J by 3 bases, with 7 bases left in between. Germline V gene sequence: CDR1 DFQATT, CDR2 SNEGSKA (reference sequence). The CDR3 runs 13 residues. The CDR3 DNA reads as TGCAGTGCTAGAGCGCAGCCCAATCAGCCCCAGCATTTT. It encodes CSARAQPNQPQHF.

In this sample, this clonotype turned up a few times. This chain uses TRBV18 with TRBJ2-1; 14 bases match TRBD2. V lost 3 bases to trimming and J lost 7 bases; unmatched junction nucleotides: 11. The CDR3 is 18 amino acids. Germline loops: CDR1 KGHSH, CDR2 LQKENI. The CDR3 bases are TGTGCCAGCTCACCTTCCCCGGGACTAGCGGGAGTACGAAATGAGCAGTTCTTC. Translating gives CASSPSPGLAGVRNEQFF. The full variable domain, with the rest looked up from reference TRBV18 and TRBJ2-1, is NAGVMQNPRHLVRRRGQEARLRCSPMKGHSHVYWYRQLPEEGLKFMVYLQKENIIDESGMPKERFSAEFPKEGPSILRIQQVVRGDSAAYFCASSPSPGLAGVRNEQFFGPGTRLTVL.

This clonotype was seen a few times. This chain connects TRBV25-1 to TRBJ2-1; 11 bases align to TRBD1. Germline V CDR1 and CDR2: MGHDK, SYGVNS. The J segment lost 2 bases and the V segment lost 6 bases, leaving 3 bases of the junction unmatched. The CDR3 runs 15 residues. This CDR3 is CASREDRGPYNEQFF. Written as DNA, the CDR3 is TGTGCCAGCAGGGAGGACAGGGGGCCCTACAATGAGCAGTTCTTC. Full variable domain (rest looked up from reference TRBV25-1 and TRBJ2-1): EADIYQTPRYLVIGTGKKITLECSQTMGHDKMYWYQQDPGMELHLIHYSYGVNSTEKGDLSSESTVSRIRTEHFPLTLESARPSHTSQYLCASREDRGPYNEQFFGPGTRLTVL.

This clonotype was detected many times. CDR3 in DNA: TGCAGCGTTGAGGGACTTCCCGGGAGCTCCTACGAGCAGTACTTC. This codes for CSVEGLPGSSYEQYF. The chain carries TRBV29-1 and TRBJ2-7; tentatively, D is TRBD2 (6 bases). Trimming left V 3 bases short and J 0 bases short, with 15 bases between. The CDR3 loop spans 15 amino acids. CDR1 is SQVTM, CDR2 ANQGSEA, per germline.

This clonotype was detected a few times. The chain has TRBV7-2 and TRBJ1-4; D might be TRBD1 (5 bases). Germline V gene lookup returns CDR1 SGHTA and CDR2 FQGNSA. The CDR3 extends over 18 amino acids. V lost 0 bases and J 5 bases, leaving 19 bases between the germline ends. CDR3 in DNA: TGTGCCAGCAGCTTAGCAGTTATCGGGGGTACTACGAATGAAAAACTGTTTTTT. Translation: CASSLAVIGGTTNEKLFF.

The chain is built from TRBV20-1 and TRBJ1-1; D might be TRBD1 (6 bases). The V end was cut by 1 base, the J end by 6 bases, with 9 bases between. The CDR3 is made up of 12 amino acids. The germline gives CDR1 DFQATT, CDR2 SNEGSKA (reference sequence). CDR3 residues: CSARVGGSEAFF. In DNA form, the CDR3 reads TGCAGTGCTAGAGTAGGGGGTTCTGAAGCTTTCTTT.

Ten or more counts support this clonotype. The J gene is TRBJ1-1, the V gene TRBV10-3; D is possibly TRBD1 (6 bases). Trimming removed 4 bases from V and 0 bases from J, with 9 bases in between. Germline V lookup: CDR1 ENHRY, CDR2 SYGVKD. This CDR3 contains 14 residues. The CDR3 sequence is CAISAGQLNTEAFF. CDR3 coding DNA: TGTGCCATCAGTGCCGGACAGTTGAACACTGAAGCTTTCTTT.

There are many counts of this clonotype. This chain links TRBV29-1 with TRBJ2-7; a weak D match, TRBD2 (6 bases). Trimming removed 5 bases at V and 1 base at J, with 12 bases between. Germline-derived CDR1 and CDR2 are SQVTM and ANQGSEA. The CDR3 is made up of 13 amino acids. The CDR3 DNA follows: TGCAGCGTTTCTGCGGGATGGTCCTACGAGCAGTACTTC. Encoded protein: CSVSAGWSYEQYF.

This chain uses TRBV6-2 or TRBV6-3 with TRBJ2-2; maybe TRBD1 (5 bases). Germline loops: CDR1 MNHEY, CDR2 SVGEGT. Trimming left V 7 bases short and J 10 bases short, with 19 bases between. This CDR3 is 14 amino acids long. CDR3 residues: CASTQWGRRQELFF. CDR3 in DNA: TGTGCCAGCACTCAATGGGGCCGACGACAGGAGCTGTTTTTT.